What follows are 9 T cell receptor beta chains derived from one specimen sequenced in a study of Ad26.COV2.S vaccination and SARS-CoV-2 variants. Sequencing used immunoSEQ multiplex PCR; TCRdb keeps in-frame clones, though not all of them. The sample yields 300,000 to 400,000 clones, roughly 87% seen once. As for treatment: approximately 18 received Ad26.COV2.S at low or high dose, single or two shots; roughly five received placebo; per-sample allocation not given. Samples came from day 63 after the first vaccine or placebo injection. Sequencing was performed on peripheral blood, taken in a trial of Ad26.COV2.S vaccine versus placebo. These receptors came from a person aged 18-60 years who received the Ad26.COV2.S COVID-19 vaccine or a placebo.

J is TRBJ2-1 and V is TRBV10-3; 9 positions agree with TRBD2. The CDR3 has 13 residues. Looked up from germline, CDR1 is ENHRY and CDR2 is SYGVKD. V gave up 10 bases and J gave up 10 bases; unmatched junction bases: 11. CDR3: CANKGGGASEQFF. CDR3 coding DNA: TGTGCCAACAAAGGCGGGGGGGCCAGCGAGCAGTTCTTC.

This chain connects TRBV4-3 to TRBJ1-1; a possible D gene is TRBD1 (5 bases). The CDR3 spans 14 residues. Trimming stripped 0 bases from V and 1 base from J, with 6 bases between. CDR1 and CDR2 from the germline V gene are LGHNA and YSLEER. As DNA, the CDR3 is TGCGCCAGCAGCCAAGAGGGGGAGAACACTGAAGCTTTCTTT. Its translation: CASSQEGENTEAFF.

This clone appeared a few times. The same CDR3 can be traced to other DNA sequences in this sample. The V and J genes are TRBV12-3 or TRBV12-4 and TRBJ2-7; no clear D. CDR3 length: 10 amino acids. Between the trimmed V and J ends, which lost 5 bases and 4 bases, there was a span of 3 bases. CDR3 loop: CASSIYEQYF. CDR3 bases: TGTGCCAGCAGTATATACGAGCAGTACTTC.

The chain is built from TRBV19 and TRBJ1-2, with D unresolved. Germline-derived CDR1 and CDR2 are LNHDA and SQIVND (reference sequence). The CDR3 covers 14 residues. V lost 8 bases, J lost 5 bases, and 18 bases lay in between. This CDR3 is CASLPGSQVYGYTF. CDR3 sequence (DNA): TGTGCCAGTCTCCCGGGATCTCAAGTTTATGGCTACACCTTC.

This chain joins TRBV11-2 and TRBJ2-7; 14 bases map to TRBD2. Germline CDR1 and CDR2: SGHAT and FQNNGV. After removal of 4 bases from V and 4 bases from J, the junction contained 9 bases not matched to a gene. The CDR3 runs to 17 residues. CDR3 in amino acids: CASSSRGLAGGTYEQYF. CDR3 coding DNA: TGTGCCAGCAGCTCCCGAGGACTAGCGGGGGGTACTTACGAGCAGTACTTC.

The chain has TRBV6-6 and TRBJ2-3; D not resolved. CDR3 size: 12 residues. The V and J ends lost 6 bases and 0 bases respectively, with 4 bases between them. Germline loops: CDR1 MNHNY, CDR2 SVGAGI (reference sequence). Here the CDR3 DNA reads TGTGCCAGCAGCCCGAGCACAGATACGCAGTATTTT. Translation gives CASSPSTDTQYF.

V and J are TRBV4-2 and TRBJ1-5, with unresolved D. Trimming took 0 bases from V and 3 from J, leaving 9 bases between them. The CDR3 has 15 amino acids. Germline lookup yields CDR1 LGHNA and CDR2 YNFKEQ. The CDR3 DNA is TGTGCCAGCAGCCAAGATAACAGCCCCAATCAGCCCCAGCATTTT. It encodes CASSQDNSPNQPQHF.

This CDR3 is CATSRDRGQGNTIYF. CDR3 DNA sequence: TGTGCCACCAGCAGAGACAGGGGGCAAGGAAACACCATATATTTT. The chain combines TRBV15 with TRBJ1-3; TRBD1 matches at 8 bases. V lost 0 bases and J lost 4; bases outside the gene matches: 2. This CDR3 is built from 15 residues. Looked up from germline, CDR1 is LNHNV and CDR2 is YYDKDF (reference sequence).

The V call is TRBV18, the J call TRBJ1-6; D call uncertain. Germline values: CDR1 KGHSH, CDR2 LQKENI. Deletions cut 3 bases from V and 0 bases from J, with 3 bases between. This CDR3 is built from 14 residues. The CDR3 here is CASSPDSYNSPLHF. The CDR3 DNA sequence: TGTGCCAGCTCACCTGACTCCTATAATTCACCCCTCCACTTT.